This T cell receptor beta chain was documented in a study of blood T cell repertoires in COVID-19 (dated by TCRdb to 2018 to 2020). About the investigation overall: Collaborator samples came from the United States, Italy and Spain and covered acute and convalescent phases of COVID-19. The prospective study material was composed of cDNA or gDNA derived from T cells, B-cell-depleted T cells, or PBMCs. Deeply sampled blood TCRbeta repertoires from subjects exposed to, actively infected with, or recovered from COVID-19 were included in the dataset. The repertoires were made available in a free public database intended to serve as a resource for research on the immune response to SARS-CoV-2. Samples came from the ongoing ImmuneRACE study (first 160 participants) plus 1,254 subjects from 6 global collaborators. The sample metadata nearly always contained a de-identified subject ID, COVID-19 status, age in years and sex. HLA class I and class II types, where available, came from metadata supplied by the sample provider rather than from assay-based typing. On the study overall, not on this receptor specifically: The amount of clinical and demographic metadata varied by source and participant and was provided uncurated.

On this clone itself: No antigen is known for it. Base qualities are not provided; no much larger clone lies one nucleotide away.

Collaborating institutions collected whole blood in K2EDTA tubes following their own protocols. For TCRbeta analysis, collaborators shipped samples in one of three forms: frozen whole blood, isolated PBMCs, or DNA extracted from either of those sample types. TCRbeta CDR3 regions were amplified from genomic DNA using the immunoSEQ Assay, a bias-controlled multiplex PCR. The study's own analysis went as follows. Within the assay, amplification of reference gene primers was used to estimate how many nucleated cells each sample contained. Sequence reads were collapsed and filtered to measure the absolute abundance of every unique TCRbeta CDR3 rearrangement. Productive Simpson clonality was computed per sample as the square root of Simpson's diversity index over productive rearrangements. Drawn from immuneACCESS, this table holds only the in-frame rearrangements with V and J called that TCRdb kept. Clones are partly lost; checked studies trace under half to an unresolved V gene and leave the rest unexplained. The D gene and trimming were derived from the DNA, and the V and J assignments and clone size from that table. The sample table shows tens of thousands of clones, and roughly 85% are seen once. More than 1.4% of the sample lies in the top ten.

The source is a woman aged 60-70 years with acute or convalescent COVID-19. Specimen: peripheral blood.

The CDR3 in this case is CASSTGTVDRELFF. The DNA sequence is given as TGTGCCAGCAGCACCGGGACAGTAGACCGGGAGCTGTTTTTT. The chain is assembled from TRBV28 and TRBJ2-2; the central 7 bases match TRBD1. Trimming removed 6 bases from V and 9 bases from J; the gene matches leave 10 bases unexplained. CDR1 MDHEN and CDR2 SYDVKM are derived from the germline V gene. The CDR3, from cysteine to phenylalanine, totals 14 residues. The CDR3 DNA has 42 bases and is translated from base 1.